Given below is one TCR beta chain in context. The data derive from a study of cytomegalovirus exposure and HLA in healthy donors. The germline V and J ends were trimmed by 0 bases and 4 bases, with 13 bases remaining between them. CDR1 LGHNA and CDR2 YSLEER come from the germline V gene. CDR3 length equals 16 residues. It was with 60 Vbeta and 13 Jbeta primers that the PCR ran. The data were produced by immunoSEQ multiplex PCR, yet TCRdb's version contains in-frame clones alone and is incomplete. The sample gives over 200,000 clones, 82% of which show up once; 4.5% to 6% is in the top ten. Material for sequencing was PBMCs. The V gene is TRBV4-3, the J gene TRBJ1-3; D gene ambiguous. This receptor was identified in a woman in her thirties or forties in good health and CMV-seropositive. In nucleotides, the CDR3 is TGCGCCAGCAGCCAAGAGTGGGTGGAGGAGGGAAACACCATATATTTT. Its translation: CASSQEWVEEGNTIYF.